Presented here are 15 T cell receptor beta chains from one specimen sequenced in a study. TCRdb ran MiXCR on the 5' RACE reads and lists one entry per CDR3 protein. Here the sample spans around 50,000 distinct CDR3 sequences, roughly 28% being singletons. Cells sorted as Tregs were CD4+, CD25+ and CD127-/low. The sample comprised tumor-infiltrating Tregs sorted from the breast tumor. The origin of the receptors is a female donor with breast cancer.

This clonotype appeared a few times. The J gene is TRBJ2-3, the V gene TRBV5-1; D possibly corresponds to TRBD2 (5 bases). This CDR3 contains 16 residues. From germline, CDR1 is SGHRS and CDR2 YFSETQ. Trimming pared 4 bases from V and 6 bases from J, leaving 21 bases between. As DNA, the CDR3 is TGCGCCAGCAGCCCGGGATGGATCGAGATGGGGGATACGCAGTATTTT. Translation gives CASSPGWIEMGDTQYF.

The rearrangement links TRBV7-9 to TRBJ2-1; 10 bases map to TRBD2. Germline V gives CDR1 SEHNR, CDR2 FQNEAQ (reference sequence). V shed 2 bases, J shed 7 bases, and the junction held 5 bases outside the gene matches. The CDR3 spans 15 residues. The CDR3 DNA is TGTGCCAGCAGCTTAAGGGAGCGGGAGGGTAATGAGCAGTTCTTC. This gives the protein CASSLREREGNEQFF. Looking up the rest from reference TRBV7-9 and TRBJ2-1 gives the full variable domain: DTGVSQNPRHKITKRGQNVTFRCDPISEHNRLYWYRQTLGQGPEFLTYFQNEAQLEKSRLLSDRFSAERPKGSFSTLEIQRTEQGDSAMYLCASSLREREGNEQFFGPGTRLTVL.

This clonotype has only a few counts. The rearrangement joins TRBV7-2 to TRBJ1-3, with 7 positions matching TRBD1. Germline V gene data show CDR1 as SGHTA and CDR2 as FQGNSA. The CDR3 has 15 amino acids. The ends lost 6 bases at V and 2 bases at J; junction bases unmatched: 7. DNA of the CDR3: TGTGCCAGCAGGGGCGACAGGGCAGCTGGAAACACCATATATTTT. This sequence encodes CASRGDRAAGNTIYF.

The V call is TRBV10-1, the J call TRBJ2-3, with D possibly matching TRBD2 (6 bases). The CDR3 spans 13 residues. CDR1 and CDR2 (germline): WNHNN, SYGVQD (reference sequence). V shed 8 bases and J shed 2 bases, with 11 bases lying between them. The CDR3 DNA reads as TGCGCCAGCGGAGGGAGGTCCACAGATACGCAGTATTTT. Encoded protein: CASGGRSTDTQYF.

This clonotype was seen at least ten times. The chain couples TRBV7-9 to TRBJ1-1, with D possibly TRBD1 on 5 matching bases. V was cut by 4 bases and J by 1 base, with 7 bases left in between. Germline lookup yields CDR1 SEHNR and CDR2 FQNEAQ (reference sequence). This CDR3 has 13 residues. The CDR3 DNA reads as TGTGCCAGCAGCTACCAGGGGAACACTGAAGCTTTCTTT. Translation: CASSYQGNTEAFF.

In its sample, this clonotype was seen a few times. The gene calls are TRBV29-1 and TRBJ2-2; unclear D gene. V was shortened by 4 bases and J by 2 bases, with 11 bases between the two germline ends. The germline V gene encodes CDR1 SQVTM and CDR2 ANQGSEA. The CDR3 extends over 14 amino acids. Here the CDR3 reads CSVAVYSNTGELFF. The CDR3 DNA reads TGCAGCGTTGCGGTATACTCAAACACCGGGGAGCTGTTTTTT.

Concerning this clonotype: Possible read error: a much larger clone is one base away. The chain has TRBV5-1 and TRBJ2-2; 8 nucleotides agree with TRBD2. CDR1 SGHRS and CDR2 YFSETQ come from the germline V gene. The CDR3 consists of 14 residues. CDR3 nucleotides: TGCGCCAGAAGCTTAGCAGCGGGGGCCGGGGAGCTGTTTTTT. Translating gives CARSLAAGAGELFF. The full variable domain, rest sourced from reference TRBV5-1 and TRBJ2-2, is KAGVTQTPRYLIKTRGQQVTLSCSPISGHRSVSWYQQTPGQGLQFLFEYFSETQRNKGNFPGRFSGRQFSNSRSEMNVSTLELGDSALYLCARSLAAGAGELFFGEGSRLTVL.

This clonotype is medium-sized in the sample. The chain links TRBV20-1 to TRBJ1-2; maybe TRBD1 (5 bases). Germline CDR1 and CDR2: DFQATT and SNEGSKA (reference sequence). V dropped 4 bases and J dropped 8 bases, with 14 bases sitting between them. The CDR3 loop spans 12 amino acids. The CDR3 sequence is CSAIRLGGGYTF. The CDR3 nucleotides read TGCAGTGCTATAAGGTTGGGGGGAGGCTACACCTTC.

This clonotype has just a few counts. The chain is built from TRBV6-5 and TRBJ2-2; no clear D gene. Germline CDR1 reads MNHEY; CDR2 reads SVGAGI. V lost 5 bases and J lost 6, with 10 bases in between. The CDR3 runs to 13 residues. CDR3 region: CASSTDFPGELFF. CDR3 coding DNA: TGTGCCAGCAGTACAGACTTCCCCGGGGAGCTGTTTTTT.

The sample holds one count of this clonotype. One base away lies a much larger clone, so this may be a sequencing read error. V usage is TRBV5-1 and J usage is TRBJ2-3; 11 bases are a match to TRBD2. Losses at the gene ends were 6 bases for V and 2 bases for J; bases not matched to a gene: 11. The CDR3 is 17 residues long. CDR1 and CDR2 (germline): SGHRS, YFSETQ. The CDR3 here is CASNPNVAGGVTDTQYF. The CDR3 nucleotides are TGCGCCAGCAACCCCAACGTAGCGGGGGGGGTCACAGATACGCAGTATTTT.

The rearrangement uses TRBV11-2 and TRBJ1-2; D may be TRBD1 (5 bases). The CDR3 covers 13 residues. CDR1 and CDR2 (germline): SGHAT, FQNNGV. With 4 bases removed from V and 5 bases from J, the gap between germline ends came to 11 bases. The CDR3 spells CASSSKTEYGYTF. DNA for the CDR3: TGTGCCAGCAGCTCGAAGACAGAATATGGCTACACCTTC.

The DNA for the CDR3 is TGCAGTGCTAGGAGGAAGGGAGGAATGAACACTGAAGCTTTCTTT. Translating gives CSARRKGGMNTEAFF. The chain combines TRBV20-1 with TRBJ1-1; D is ambiguous. The CDR3 covers 15 residues. With 3 bases removed from V and 0 bases from J, the gap between germline ends came to 14 bases. Germline CDR1 DFQATT, CDR2 SNEGSKA (reference sequence).

This clonotype has a handful of counts. The chain has TRBV7-3 and TRBJ2-5, with 9 bases identical to TRBD1. Germline CDR1 is SGHTA and CDR2 is FQGTGA. Trimming took 11 bases from V and 2 from J; bases not matched to a gene: 6. The CDR3 has 13 amino acids. The CDR3 loop is CASGQGNQETQYF. CDR3 sequence (DNA): TGTGCCTCGGGACAGGGCAATCAAGAGACCCAGTACTTC.

This chain uses TRBV7-9 with TRBJ2-7, with D tentatively TRBD2 (5 bases). The CDR3 runs 12 residues. Germline-derived CDR1 and CDR2 are SEHNR and FQNEAQ (reference sequence). Trimming took 2 bases from V and 12 from J, leaving 14 bases between them. The CDR3 loop reads CASSLILGFRYF. CDR3 nucleotides: TGTGCCAGCAGCTTAATACTAGGTTTTCGGTACTTC. The full variable domain, in which reference TRBV7-9 and TRBJ2-7 provide the parts outside the CDR3, is DTGVSQNPRHKITKRGQNVTFRCDPISEHNRLYWYRQTLGQGPEFLTYFQNEAQLEKSRLLSDRFSAERPKGSFSTLEIQRTEQGDSAMYLCASSLILGFRYFGPGTRLTVT.

Turning to this clonotype: The junction and the germline gene differ at one end; a read error may be behind it. The J gene is TRBJ1-3, the V gene TRBV6-1; tentative D call: TRBD1 (5 bases). The CDR3 loop spans 14 amino acids. The germline V gene encodes CDR1 MNHNS and CDR2 SASEGT. The CDR3 is CASSPWDVGNTMYF. In DNA, the CDR3 is TGTGCCAGCAGTCCATGGGACGTTGGAAACACCATGTATTTT.